The present TCR beta chain was sequenced within a study of response to subunit inactivated influenza vaccine. Study results and limitations: Authors suggested few new T cells are recruited by each seasonal influenza vaccination.

TCRdb re-derived calls from the RT-PCR reads in MiXCR, one entry per CDR3 protein. The top ten clones hold approximately 3% of a sample with 500,000 or so distinct CDR3 sequences, more than 15% of them seen once. The CDR3 is 15 residues long. CDR1 SGDLS and CDR2 YYNGEE come from the germline V gene. Deletions cut 2 bases from V and 3 bases from J, with 9 bases between. For this clonotype: Antigen specificity is unknown.

V usage is TRBV9 and J usage is TRBJ1-6, with D hard to call. This TCR was sampled from a man aged 50 to 69 who received an inactivated influenza vaccine. The specimen was CD4+ T cells sorted from PBMCs, collected less than 30 months after vaccination. CDR3 amino acids: CASSVSSGYNSPLHF. The CDR3 DNA follows: TGTGCCAGCAGCGTGAGCTCAGGCTATAATTCACCCCTCCACTTT. Full variable domain (remainder filled in from reference TRBV9 and TRBJ1-6): DSGVTQTPKHLITATGQRVTLRCSPRSGDLSVYWYQQSLDQGLQFLIQYYNGEERAKGNILERFSAQQFPDLHSELNLSSLELGDSALYFCASSVSSGYNSPLHFGNGTRLTVT.